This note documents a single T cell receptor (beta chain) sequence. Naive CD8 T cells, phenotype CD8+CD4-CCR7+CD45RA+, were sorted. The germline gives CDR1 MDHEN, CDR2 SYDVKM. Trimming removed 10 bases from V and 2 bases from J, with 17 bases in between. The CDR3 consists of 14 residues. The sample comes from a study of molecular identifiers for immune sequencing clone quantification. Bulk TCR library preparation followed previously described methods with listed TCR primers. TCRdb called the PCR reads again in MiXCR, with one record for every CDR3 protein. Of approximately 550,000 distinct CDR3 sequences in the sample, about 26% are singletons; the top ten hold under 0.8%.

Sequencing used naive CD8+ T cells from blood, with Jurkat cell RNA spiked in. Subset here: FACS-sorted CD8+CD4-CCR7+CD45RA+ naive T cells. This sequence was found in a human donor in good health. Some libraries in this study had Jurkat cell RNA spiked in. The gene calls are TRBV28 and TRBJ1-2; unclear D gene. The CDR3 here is CAIPDPGKNYGYTF. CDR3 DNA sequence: TGTGCCATCCCGGACCCGGGGAAAAACTATGGCTACACCTTC.